This T cell receptor beta chain was captured by sequencing in a study of beta chain features in type 1 diabetes. Study results and limitations: Type 1 diabetes patients showed a moderate but significant shortening of TCRB CDR3s in all four CD4+ subsets. In patients and controls equally, PCR might favor templates that are shorter.

The CDR3 is 16 amino acids. The germline gives CDR1 KGHSH, CDR2 LQKENI. The ends were cut back, 4 bases at V and 4 bases at J, with 16 bases in the middle. The sequenced template was cDNA made from the entire isolated RNA. Sequencing was performed with immunoSEQ multiplex PCR; in TCRdb, only in-frame clones are kept and a portion is missing. Among approximately 150,000 clones, over 9.5% were seen once, and the ten largest hold approximately 1.3%. Note on this clone: Its antigen is still unknown.

V gene TRBV18 combines with J gene TRBJ2-2; tentative D call: TRBD2 (5 bases). The sequenced sample was naive CD4+ T cells from blood. The receptor was isolated from a man younger than 35 in good health. In nucleotides, the CDR3 is TGTGCCAGCTCACAGGTTGAGGGCCCGACCACCGGGGAGCTGTTTTTT. This encodes CASSQVEGPTTGELFF.